Sequencing of this T cell receptor (beta chain) was carried out in a study of PD-1 blockade in classical Hodgkin lymphoma. The CDR3 is made up of 13 amino acids. Germline loops: CDR1 SGHTA, CDR2 FQGTGA. Trimming shortened V by 1 base and J by 11 bases, and 14 bases separated the two germline ends. The time point was: cycle 4 day 1 (C4D1), after 6 weeks of nivolumab. Relapse after autologous stem cell transplantation occurred in every patient, and brentuximab vedotin exposure varied. Study-wide findings and caveats: By C4D1, diversity of CD4+ TCRs had risen significantly, whereas that of CD8+ TCRs had not.

On this clone itself: Its specificity is unknown.

Using immunoSEQ multiplex PCR, the repertoire was profiled, and TCRdb retains in-frame clones only, with some absent. The sample has roughly 94,000 clones, approximately 94% seen once; the top ten hold 1.5% to 2.5%. The V gene is TRBV7-3, the J gene TRBJ1-1; D is perhaps TRBD1 (6 bases). The specimen was peripheral blood mononuclear cells (PBMCs), collected before the fourth cycle of nivolumab. The receptor's source is a human donor with classical Hodgkin lymphoma. The CDR3 sequence is CASSLSGGAEAFF. The CDR3 region has the DNA TGTGCCAGCAGCTTAAGTGGGGGCGCGGAGGCTTTCTTT.